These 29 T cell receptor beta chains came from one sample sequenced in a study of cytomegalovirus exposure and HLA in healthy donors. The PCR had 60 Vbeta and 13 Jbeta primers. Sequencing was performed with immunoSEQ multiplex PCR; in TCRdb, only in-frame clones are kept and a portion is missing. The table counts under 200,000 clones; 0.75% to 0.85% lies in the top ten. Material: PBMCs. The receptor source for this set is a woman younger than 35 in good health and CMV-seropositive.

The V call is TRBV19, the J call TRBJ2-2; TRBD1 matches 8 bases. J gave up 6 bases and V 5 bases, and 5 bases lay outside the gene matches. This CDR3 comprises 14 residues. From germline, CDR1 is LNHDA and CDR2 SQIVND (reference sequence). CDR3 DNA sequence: TGTGCCAGTAGTCCGCCACAGGGGGCCGGGGAGCTGTTTTTT. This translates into CASSPPQGAGELFF.

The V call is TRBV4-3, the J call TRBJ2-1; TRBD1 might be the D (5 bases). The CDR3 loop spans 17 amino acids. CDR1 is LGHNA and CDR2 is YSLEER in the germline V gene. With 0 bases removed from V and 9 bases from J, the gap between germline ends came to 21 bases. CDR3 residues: CASSQDGATQGLSEQFF. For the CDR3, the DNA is TGCGCCAGCAGCCAAGATGGGGCTACCCAAGGCCTGAGTGAGCAGTTCTTC.

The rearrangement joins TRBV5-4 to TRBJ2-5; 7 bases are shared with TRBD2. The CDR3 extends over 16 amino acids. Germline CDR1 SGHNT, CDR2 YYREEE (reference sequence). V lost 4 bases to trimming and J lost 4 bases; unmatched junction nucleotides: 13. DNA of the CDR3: TGTGCCAGCAGCACCCGACTAGCCGCCAATTTAGAGACCCAGTACTTC. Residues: CASSTRLAANLETQYF.

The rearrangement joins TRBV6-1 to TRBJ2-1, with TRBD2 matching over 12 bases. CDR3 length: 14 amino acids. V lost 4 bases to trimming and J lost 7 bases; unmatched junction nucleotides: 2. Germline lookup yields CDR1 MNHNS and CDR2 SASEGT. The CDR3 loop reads CASSGLAGVNEQFF. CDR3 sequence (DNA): TGTGCCAGCAGTGGACTAGCGGGAGTAAATGAGCAGTTCTTC.

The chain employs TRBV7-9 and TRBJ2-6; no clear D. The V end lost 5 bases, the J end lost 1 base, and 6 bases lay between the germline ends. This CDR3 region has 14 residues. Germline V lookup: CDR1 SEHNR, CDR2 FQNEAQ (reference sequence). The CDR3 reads CASSPPSGANVLTF. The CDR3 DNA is TGTGCCAGCAGCCCCCCATCTGGGGCCAACGTCCTGACTTTC. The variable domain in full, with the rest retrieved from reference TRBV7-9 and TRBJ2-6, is DTGVSQNPRHKITKRGQNVTFRCDPISEHNRLYWYRQTLGQGPEFLTYFQNEAQLEKSRLLSDRFSAERPKGSFSTLEIQRTEQGDSAMYLCASSPPSGANVLTFGAGSRLTVL.

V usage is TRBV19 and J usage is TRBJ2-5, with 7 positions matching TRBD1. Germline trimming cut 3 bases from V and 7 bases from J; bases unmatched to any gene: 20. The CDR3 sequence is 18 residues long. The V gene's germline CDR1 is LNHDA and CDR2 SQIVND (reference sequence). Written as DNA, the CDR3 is TGTGCCAGTAGTATCACACCTTCCTCCGGGACAGAGAGGGGGACCCAGTACTTC. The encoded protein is CASSITPSSGTERGTQYF.

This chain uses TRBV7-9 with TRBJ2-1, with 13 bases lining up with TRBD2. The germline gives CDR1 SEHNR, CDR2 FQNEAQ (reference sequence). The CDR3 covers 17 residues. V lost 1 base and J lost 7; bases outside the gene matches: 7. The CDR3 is CASSLGRTSGSLNEQFF. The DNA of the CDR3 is TGTGCCAGCAGCTTAGGTAGGACTAGCGGGAGTTTGAATGAGCAGTTCTTC. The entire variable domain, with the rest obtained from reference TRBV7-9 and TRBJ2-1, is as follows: DTGVSQNPRHKITKRGQNVTFRCDPISEHNRLYWYRQTLGQGPEFLTYFQNEAQLEKSRLLSDRFSAERPKGSFSTLEIQRTEQGDSAMYLCASSLGRTSGSLNEQFFGPGTRLTVL.

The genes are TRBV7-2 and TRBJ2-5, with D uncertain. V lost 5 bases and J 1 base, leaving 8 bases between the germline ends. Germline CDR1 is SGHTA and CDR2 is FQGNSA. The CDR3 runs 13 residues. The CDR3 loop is CASSVTPQETQYF. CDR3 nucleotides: TGTGCCAGCAGCGTAACTCCCCAAGAGACCCAGTACTTC.

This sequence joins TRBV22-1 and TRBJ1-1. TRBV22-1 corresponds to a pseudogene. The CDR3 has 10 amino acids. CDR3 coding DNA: TGTCCTGGGAGCGCAGCGGAAGCTTTCTTT. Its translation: CPGSAAEAFF.

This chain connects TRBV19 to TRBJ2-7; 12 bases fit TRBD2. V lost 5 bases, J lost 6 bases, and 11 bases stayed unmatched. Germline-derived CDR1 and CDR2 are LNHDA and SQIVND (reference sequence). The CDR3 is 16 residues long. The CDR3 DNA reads TGTGCCAGTAGTCAGGGGTGGACTAGCGGGAAAGGCGAGCAGTACTTC. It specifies CASSQGWTSGKGEQYF.

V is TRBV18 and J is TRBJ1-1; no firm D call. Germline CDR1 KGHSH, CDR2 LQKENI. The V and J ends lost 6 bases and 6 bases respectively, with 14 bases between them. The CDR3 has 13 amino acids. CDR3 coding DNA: TGTGCCAGCTCGCCGGGTGTTCTCGCTGAAGCTTTCTTT. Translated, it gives CASSPGVLAEAFF.

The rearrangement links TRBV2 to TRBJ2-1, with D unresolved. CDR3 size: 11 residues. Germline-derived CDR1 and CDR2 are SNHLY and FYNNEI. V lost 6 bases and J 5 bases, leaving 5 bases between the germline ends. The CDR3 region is CASSPDNEQFF. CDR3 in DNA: TGTGCCAGCAGCCCAGACAATGAGCAGTTCTTC.

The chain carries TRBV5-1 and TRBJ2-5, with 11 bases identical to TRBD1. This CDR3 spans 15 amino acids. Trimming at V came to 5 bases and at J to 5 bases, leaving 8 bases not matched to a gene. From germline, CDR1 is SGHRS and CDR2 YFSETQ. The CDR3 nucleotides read TGCGCCAGCAGTCAGGACAGGGGGCGATGGGAGACCCAGTACTTC. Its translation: CASSQDRGRWETQYF.

The DNA for the CDR3 is TGTGCCAGCAGCGGCCCTAGCGGGGGGAGGGAGACCCAGTACTTC. Residues: CASSGPSGGRETQYF. This chain connects TRBV9 to TRBJ2-5, with TRBD2 identical over 11 bases. CDR1 is SGDLS, CDR2 YYNGEE, per germline. CDR3 size: 15 residues. The trim removed 3 bases at V and 5 bases at J, leaving 6 bases unmatched.

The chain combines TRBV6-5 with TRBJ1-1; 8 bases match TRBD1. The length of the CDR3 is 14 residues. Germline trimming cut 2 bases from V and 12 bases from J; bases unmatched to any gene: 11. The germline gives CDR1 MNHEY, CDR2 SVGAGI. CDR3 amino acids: CASSYTQGAQRTFF. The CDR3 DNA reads TGTGCCAGCAGTTACACGCAGGGGGCGCAGCGGACTTTCTTT.

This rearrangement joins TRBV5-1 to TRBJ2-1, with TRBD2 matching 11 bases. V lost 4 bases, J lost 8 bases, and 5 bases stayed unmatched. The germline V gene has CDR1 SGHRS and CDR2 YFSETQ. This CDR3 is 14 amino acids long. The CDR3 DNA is TGCGCCAGCAGCATTAGCGGGGGGGCCGATGAGCAGTTCTTC. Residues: CASSISGGADEQFF.

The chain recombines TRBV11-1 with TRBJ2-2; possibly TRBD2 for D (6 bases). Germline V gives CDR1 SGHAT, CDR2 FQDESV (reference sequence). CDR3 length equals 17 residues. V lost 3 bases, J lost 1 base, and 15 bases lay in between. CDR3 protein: CASSFLVHSGNTGELFF. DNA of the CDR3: TGTGCCAGCAGCTTCCTGGTCCATAGCGGGAACACCGGGGAGCTGTTTTTT.

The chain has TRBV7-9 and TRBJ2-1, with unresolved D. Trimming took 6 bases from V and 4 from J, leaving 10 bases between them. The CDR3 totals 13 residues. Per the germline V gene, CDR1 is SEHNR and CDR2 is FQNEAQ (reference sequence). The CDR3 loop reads CASRPTAYNEQFF. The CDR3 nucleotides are TGTGCCAGCAGGCCTACTGCGTACAATGAGCAGTTCTTC.

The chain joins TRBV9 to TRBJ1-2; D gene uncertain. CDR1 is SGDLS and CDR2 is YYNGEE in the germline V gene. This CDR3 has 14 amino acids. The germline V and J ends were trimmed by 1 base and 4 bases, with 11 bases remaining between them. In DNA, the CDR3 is TGTGCCAGCAGCGTAATGGCCGGGTTCTATGGCTACACCTTC. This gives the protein CASSVMAGFYGYTF.

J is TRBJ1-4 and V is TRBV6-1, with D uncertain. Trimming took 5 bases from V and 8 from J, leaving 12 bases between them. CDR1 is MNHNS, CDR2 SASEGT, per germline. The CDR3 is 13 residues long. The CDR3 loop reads CASSPRRTEKLFF. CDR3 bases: TGTGCCAGCAGTCCTAGGCGTACGGAAAAACTGTTTTTT.

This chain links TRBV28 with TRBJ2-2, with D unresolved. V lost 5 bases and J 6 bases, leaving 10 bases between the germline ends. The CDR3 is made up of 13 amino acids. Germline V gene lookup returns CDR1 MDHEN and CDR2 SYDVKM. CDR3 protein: CASSPLYSGELFF. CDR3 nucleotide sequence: TGTGCCAGCAGTCCCCTGTATTCCGGGGAGCTGTTTTTT. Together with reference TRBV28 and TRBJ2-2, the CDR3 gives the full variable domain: DVKVTQSSRYLVKRTGEKVFLECVQDMDHENMFWYRQDPGLGLRLIYFSYDVKMKEKGDIPEGYSVSREKKERFSLILESASTNQTSMYLCASSPLYSGELFFGEGSRLTVL.

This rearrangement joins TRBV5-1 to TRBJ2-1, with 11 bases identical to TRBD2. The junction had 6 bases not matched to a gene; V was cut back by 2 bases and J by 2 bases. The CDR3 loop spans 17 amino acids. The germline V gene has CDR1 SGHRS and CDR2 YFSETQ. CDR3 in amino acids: CASSFNPTSGTYNEQFF. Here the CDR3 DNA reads TGCGCCAGCAGCTTTAATCCGACTAGCGGGACCTACAATGAGCAGTTCTTC.

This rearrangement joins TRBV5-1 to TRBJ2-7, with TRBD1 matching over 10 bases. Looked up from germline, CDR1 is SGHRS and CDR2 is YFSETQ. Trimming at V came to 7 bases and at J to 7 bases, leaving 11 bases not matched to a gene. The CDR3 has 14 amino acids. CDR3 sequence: CASSLGQGVREQYF. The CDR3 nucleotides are TGCGCCAGCTCCCTCGGACAGGGGGTGCGGGAGCAGTACTTC.

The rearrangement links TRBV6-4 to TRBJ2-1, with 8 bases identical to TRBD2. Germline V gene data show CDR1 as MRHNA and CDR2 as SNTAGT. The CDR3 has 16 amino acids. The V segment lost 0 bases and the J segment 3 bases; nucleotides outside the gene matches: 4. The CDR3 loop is CASSDSKAGVYNEQFF. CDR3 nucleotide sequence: TGTGCCAGCAGTGACTCGAAAGCGGGGGTCTACAATGAGCAGTTCTTC.

CDR3 in DNA: TGTGCCACCAGCAGAGCAGGGGTTGAAAAACTGTTTTTT. Its translation: CATSRAGVEKLFF. The J gene is TRBJ1-4, the V gene TRBV15; maybe TRBD1 (6 bases). V was trimmed by 1 base and J by 7 bases, leaving 7 bases between them. Per germline, CDR1 LNHNV and CDR2 YYDKDF (reference sequence). The CDR3 is 13 amino acids.

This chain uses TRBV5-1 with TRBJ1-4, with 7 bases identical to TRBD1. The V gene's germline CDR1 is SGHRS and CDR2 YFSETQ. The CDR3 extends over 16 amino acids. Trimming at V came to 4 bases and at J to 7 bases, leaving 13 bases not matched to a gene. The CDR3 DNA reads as TGCGCCAGCAGCCCCGACTCGACAGGGAGAAGTGAAAAACTGTTTTTT. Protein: CASSPDSTGRSEKLFF.

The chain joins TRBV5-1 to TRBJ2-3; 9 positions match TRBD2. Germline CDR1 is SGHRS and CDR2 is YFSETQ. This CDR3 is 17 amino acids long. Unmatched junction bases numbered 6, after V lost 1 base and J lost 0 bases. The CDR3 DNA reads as TGCGCCAGCAGCTTGTTTCTAGCGGGAACTAGCACAGATACGCAGTATTTT. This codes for CASSLFLAGTSTDTQYF.

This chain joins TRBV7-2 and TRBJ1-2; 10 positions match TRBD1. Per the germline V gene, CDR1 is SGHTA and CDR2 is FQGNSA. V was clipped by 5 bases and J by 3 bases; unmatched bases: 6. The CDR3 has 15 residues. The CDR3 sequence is CASSLRQGADYGYTF. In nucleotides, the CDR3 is TGTGCCAGCAGCCTCCGACAGGGGGCGGACTATGGCTACACCTTC.

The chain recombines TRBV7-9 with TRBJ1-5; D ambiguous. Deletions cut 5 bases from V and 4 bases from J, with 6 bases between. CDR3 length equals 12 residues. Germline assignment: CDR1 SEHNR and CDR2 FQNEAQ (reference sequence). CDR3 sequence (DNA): TGTGCCAGCAGCCTACCTAATCAGCCCCAGCATTTT. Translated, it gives CASSLPNQPQHF.